These 28 T cell receptor beta chains were sequenced from one sample in a study of blood T cells in healthy people across ages. Together with a sample-barcoded 5' primer, a J-beta primer mix was included in a second PCR lasting roughly 6 to 12 cycles. TCRdb used MiXCR to reprocess the 5' RACE reads, holding one entry per CDR3 protein. The sample has roughly 1,300,000 distinct CDR3 sequences; 59% are singletons. Sequencing input: blood. These TCRs come from a man between 18 and 35 years old in good health.

The chain couples TRBV9 to TRBJ1-2; D uncertain. V was shortened by 0 bases and J by 4 bases, with 7 bases between the two germline ends. CDR3 length: 13 amino acids. From germline, CDR1 is SGDLS and CDR2 YYNGEE. In nucleotides, the CDR3 is TGTGCCAGCAGCGTAGAGAACGGCTATGGCTACACCTTC. Protein product: CASSVENGYGYTF.

As DNA, the CDR3 is TGTGCCAGCAGTTTATTTGGCGGAACCACAGATACGCAGTATTTT. It specifies CASSLFGGTTDTQYF. The V gene is TRBV27, the J gene TRBJ2-3; no clear D gene. From germline, CDR1 is MNHEY and CDR2 SMNVEV (reference sequence). This CDR3 spans 15 amino acids. Trimming shortened V by 1 base and J by 2 bases, and 10 bases separated the two germline ends.

The rearrangement joins TRBV7-2 to TRBJ2-1; TRBD2 aligns across 7 bases. The CDR3 spans 15 residues. The V and J ends lost 3 bases and 4 bases, in that order; junction bases with no gene match: 6. The germline V gene has CDR1 SGHTA and CDR2 FQGNSA. CDR3 in amino acids: CASSFRVGGYNEQFF. Here the CDR3 DNA reads TGTGCCAGCAGCTTCCGGGTGGGGGGGTACAATGAGCAGTTCTTC.

This chain links TRBV11-1 with TRBJ2-5; D not resolved. The CDR3 is 18 residues long. Trimming pared 3 bases from V and 1 base from J, leaving 21 bases between. Germline V gives CDR1 SGHAT, CDR2 FQDESV (reference sequence). This CDR3 reads CASSFNPRRLDPQETQYF. The CDR3 DNA reads as TGTGCCAGCAGCTTCAACCCCCGCCGACTCGACCCCCAAGAGACCCAGTACTTC.

With regard to this clonotype: This clone may be a read error of a much larger clone one base away. The chain recombines TRBV7-2 with TRBJ2-3; no clear D gene. V lost 5 bases and J lost 4, with 16 bases in between. The CDR3 is 15 amino acids. Germline V gene data show CDR1 as SGHTA and CDR2 as FQGNSA. The CDR3 DNA is TGTGCCAGCAGCCGGATGTCTCGATTTTCAGATACGCAGTATTTT. It is translated as CASSRMSRFSDTQYF.

The rearrangement joins TRBV29-1 to TRBJ1-1; 8 bases align to TRBD1. CDR3 length: 19 residues. From germline, CDR1 is SQVTM and CDR2 ANQGSEA. V lost 3 bases to trimming and J lost 1 base; unmatched junction nucleotides: 19. CDR3 sequence reads: CSVDRWVRWQGAKNTEAFF. The CDR3 bases are TGCAGCGTTGATAGGTGGGTACGGTGGCAGGGGGCTAAGAACACTGAAGCTTTCTTT. Supplemented by reference TRBV29-1 and TRBJ1-1, the full variable domain reads SAVISQKPSRDICQRGTSLTIQCQVDSQVTMMFWYRQQPGQSLTLIATANQGSEATYESGFVIDKFPISRPNLTFSTLTVSNMSPEDSSIYLCSVDRWVRWQGAKNTEAFFGQGTRLTVV.

This clonotype was observed a few times. The CDR3 DNA is TGTGCCATCAGTGCGAACGGCGATACGCAGTATTTT. Translating it yields CAISANGDTQYF. The chain combines TRBV10-3 with TRBJ2-3, with D unclear. The CDR3 runs 12 residues. V lost 4 bases, J lost 6 bases, and 8 bases lay in between. Per germline, CDR1 ENHRY and CDR2 SYGVKD.

The chain is built from TRBV28 and TRBJ1-4; no clear D gene. V lost 2 bases to trimming and J lost 4 bases, with 14 bases between them. Germline CDR1 is MDHEN and CDR2 is SYDVKM. This CDR3 is 16 amino acids long. CDR3 in amino acids: CASSLQVPGLNEKLFF. CDR3 bases: TGTGCCAGCAGTTTACAAGTCCCAGGACTTAATGAAAAACTGTTTTTT.

This clonotype was counted a single time. This chain connects TRBV4-1 to TRBJ2-7, with 9 bases that match TRBD1. CDR1 and CDR2 from the germline V gene are MGHRA and YSYEKL. The V and J ends lost 3 bases and 7 bases, in that order; junction bases with no gene match: 7. This CDR3 region has 14 residues. The CDR3 reads CASSHPGQGMEQYF. CDR3 in DNA: TGCGCCAGCAGCCACCCTGGACAGGGGATGGAGCAGTACTTC.

The chain's CDR3 is CSARGPRDRGDGYTF. The CDR3 DNA reads TGCAGTGCTAGAGGACCCCGGGACAGGGGTGATGGCTACACCTTC. V gene TRBV20-1 combines with J gene TRBJ1-2, with 10 bases identical to TRBD1. This CDR3 comprises 15 residues. V lost 1 base and J lost 6; bases outside the gene matches: 8. Germline V gene lookup returns CDR1 DFQATT and CDR2 SNEGSKA (reference sequence).

The chain links TRBV12-3 or TRBV12-4 to TRBJ2-1; TRBD2 matches at 12 bases. V dropped 6 bases and J dropped 5; count of bases not matched to a gene: 5. The CDR3 totals 15 residues. The CDR3 region has the DNA TGTGCCAGCAGCCCTAGCGGGGGGGGACACAATGAGCAGTTCTTC. This gives the protein CASSPSGGGHNEQFF.

The V gene is TRBV5-1, the J gene TRBJ2-1, with 7 bases lining up with TRBD1. Germline CDR1 and CDR2: SGHRS and YFSETQ. V gave up 4 bases and J gave up 2 bases; unmatched junction bases: 6. The CDR3 has 15 amino acids. CDR3 sequence (DNA): TGCGCCAGCAGCGAGGGACAGAAGGCCTACAATGAGCAGTTCTTC. This encodes CASSEGQKAYNEQFF.

The chain has TRBV6-2 or TRBV6-3 and TRBJ2-4, with 10 bases fitting TRBD2. The DNA end lines up better with TRBJ2-7; the J call may be wrong. CDR1 and CDR2 from the germline V gene are MNHEY and SVGEGT. The CDR3 contains 15 residues. The CDR3 sequence is CASRTISGGHYEQYF. DNA of the CDR3: TGTGCCAGCAGGACCATTAGCGGGGGGCACTACGAGCAGTACTTC.

This clonotype was counted between two and nine times. This chain uses TRBV4-1 with TRBJ2-1; no firm D call. This CDR3 has 14 amino acids. CDR1 MGHRA and CDR2 YSYEKL come from the germline V gene. The ends were cut back, 0 bases at V and 4 bases at J, with 7 bases in the middle. CDR3 loop: CASSQDSRYNEQFF. CDR3 bases: TGCGCCAGCAGCCAAGATTCAAGGTACAATGAGCAGTTCTTC.

The V call is TRBV29-1, the J call TRBJ2-3; D gene uncertain. Germline CDR1 SQVTM, CDR2 ANQGSEA. V lost 3 bases and J 0 bases, leaving 4 bases between the germline ends. This CDR3 is 12 amino acids long. CDR3 DNA: TGCAGCGTTGACAGTAGCACAGATACGCAGTATTTT. Protein product: CSVDSSTDTQYF.

This clonotype was counted between two and nine times. The chain is built from TRBV29-1 and TRBJ2-5, with 7 bases that match TRBD1. Unmatched junction bases numbered 7, after V lost 8 bases and J lost 4 bases. Germline CDR1 is SQVTM and CDR2 is ANQGSEA. The CDR3 spans 12 residues. The CDR3 reads CSTSTGAETQYF. The CDR3 nucleotides are TGCAGCACTAGTACAGGGGCAGAGACCCAGTACTTC.

This clonotype has more than one count but fewer than ten. The rearrangement links TRBV6-5 to TRBJ2-4; D ambiguous. The J call may be wrong; the DNA end is better matched by TRBJ2-7. Germline CDR1 MNHEY, CDR2 SVGAGI. The CDR3 spans 13 residues. The CDR3 bases are TGTGCCAGCAGTCCGACCTTATCGTACGAGCAGTACTTC. Its protein is CASSPTLSYEQYF.

This clonotype was observed many times. An end of the junction does not agree with germline; a read error may underlie this. V gene TRBV20-1 combines with J gene TRBJ2-3; D assignment may be TRBD1 or TRBD2 (5 bases each). CDR3 length: 15 amino acids. Germline loops: CDR1 DFQATT, CDR2 SNEGSKA (reference sequence). CDR3 protein: CSAGDGGFSTDTQYF. CDR3 DNA: TGCAGTGCTGGAGATGGGGGTTTCTCCACAGATACGCAGTATTTT.

Ten or more counts support this clonotype. The V and J genes are TRBV7-9 and TRBJ2-3; the D gene is possibly TRBD1 (5 bases). There are 14 residues in the CDR3. Trimming stripped 5 bases from V and 2 bases from J, with 11 bases between. Germline V gene data show CDR1 as SEHNR and CDR2 as FQNEAQ (reference sequence). The CDR3 DNA sequence: TGTGCCAGCAGCCCGACAGCGTCCACAGATACGCAGTATTTT. Translated, it gives CASSPTASTDTQYF.

The chain joins TRBV11-2 to TRBJ2-4; 9 positions match TRBD1. The CDR3 contains 15 residues. The V segment lost 5 bases and the J segment 13 bases; nucleotides outside the gene matches: 15. The germline V gene encodes CDR1 SGHAT and CDR2 FQNNGV. CDR3 region: CASSPTGTGWVEQYF. In DNA form, the CDR3 reads TGTGCCAGCAGCCCAACCGGGACAGGGTGGGTGGAGCAGTACTTC.

V gene TRBV20-1 combines with J gene TRBJ2-4, with TRBD2 matching 15 bases. Per germline, CDR1 DFQATT and CDR2 SNEGSKA (reference sequence). V lost 3 bases and J lost 4; bases outside the gene matches: 10. CDR3 length equals 18 residues. The CDR3 protein is CSASTTWTSGRGKNIQYF. CDR3 nucleotides: TGCAGTGCTAGCACCACTTGGACTAGCGGGAGGGGGAAAAACATTCAGTACTTC.

V is TRBV12-3 or TRBV12-4 and J is TRBJ1-6; D is possibly TRBD1 (5 bases). This CDR3 comprises 14 residues. V was pared by 6 bases and J by 7 bases, with 13 bases between. CDR3 in amino acids: CASSPGLPNSPLHF. The DNA of the CDR3 is TGTGCCAGCAGCCCGGGACTGCCCAATTCACCCCTCCACTTT.

On this clonotype itself: An end of the junction differs from the germline gene, which may be a read error. The chain recombines TRBV20-1 with TRBJ2-7, with 7 nucleotides matching TRBD1. This CDR3 is built from 14 residues. Germline V gene lookup returns CDR1 DFQATT and CDR2 SNEGSKA (reference sequence). CDR3 protein: CNATTSTGNYEQYF. The CDR3 region has the DNA TGCAATGCTACGACGTCGACAGGGAACTACGAGCAGTACTTC.

V gene TRBV20-1 combines with J gene TRBJ2-1; TRBD1 matches at 7 bases. The V segment lost 6 bases and the J segment 3 bases; nucleotides outside the gene matches: 23. Germline V gene sequence: CDR1 DFQATT, CDR2 SNEGSKA (reference sequence). This CDR3 comprises 19 residues. Here the CDR3 reads CSAQFIGLYGTVVYNEQFF. CDR3 sequence (DNA): TGCAGTGCCCAGTTCATAGGGCTATACGGGACAGTGGTCTACAATGAGCAGTTCTTC.

This clonotype was observed once. The rearrangement links TRBV29-1 to TRBJ1-1; 7 bases are a match to TRBD1. V was pared by 4 bases and J by 1 base, with 0 bases of the junction left unmatched. The CDR3 covers 12 residues. From germline, CDR1 is SQVTM and CDR2 ANQGSEA. The CDR3 spells CSVGDRNTEAFF. The CDR3 nucleotides read TGCAGCGTTGGGGACAGGAACACTGAAGCTTTCTTT.

V gene TRBV4-2 combines with J gene TRBJ1-5, with TRBD1 identical over 7 bases. This CDR3 is 16 amino acids long. V lost 1 base, J lost 5 bases, and 8 bases stayed unmatched. Looked up from germline, CDR1 is LGHNA and CDR2 is YNFKEQ. The CDR3 DNA follows: TGTGCCAGCAGCCAAGTCACAGGGGAACGGGATCAGCCCCAGCATTTT. Translated: CASSQVTGERDQPQHF.

J is TRBJ2-5 and V is TRBV6-6, with D possibly being TRBD1 or TRBD2 (5 bases each). The J call may not be correct, given that the DNA end is closer to TRBJ2-7. The CDR3 is 14 residues long. Germline V CDR1 and CDR2: MNHNY, SVGAGI (reference sequence). The CDR3 protein is CASRLGERAYEQYF. The CDR3 region has the DNA TGTGCCAGCAGGTTGGGGGAACGCGCCTACGAGCAGTACTTC.

The V and J genes are TRBV2 and TRBJ2-1; no definite D call. The V end was cut by 5 bases, the J end by 2 bases, with 13 bases between. This CDR3 comprises 15 residues. Germline CDR1 SNHLY, CDR2 FYNNEI. This chain's CDR3 is CASSLSPFAYNEQFF. As DNA, the CDR3 is TGTGCCAGCAGTCTTAGCCCGTTCGCCTACAATGAGCAGTTCTTC.